The present T cell receptor (beta chain) was sequenced within a study of a mutant IDH1 vaccine in newly diagnosed glioma. As for the study in general: Patients were pretreated with radiotherapy, temozolomide, or both, mostly both.

Time point described: week 47, end of study. With topical imiquimod, each dose of the vaccine consisted of 300 ug of mutant IDH1 20-mer peptide. Donors' newly diagnosed IDH1-mutant WHO grade 3 or 4 astrocytomas lacked nuclear ATRX. Concerning this clone itself: Its antigen is not known.

Generated by immunoSEQ multiplex PCR, the TCRdb table keeps only in-frame clones and is missing some. The table has roughly 51,000 clones, roughly 84% seen once. This specimen consisted of PBMCs, obtained from a glioma patient whose treatment included an IDH1 peptide vaccine. This TCR was sampled from a woman aged 30 to 39 with glioma. Some clones in this sample may be carry-over from other donors' samples.

Written as DNA, the CDR3 is TGTGCCAGCAGCTTACCCCTAAACTATGGCTACACCTTC. This sequence encodes CASSLPLNYGYTF. The chain joins TRBV5-4 to TRBJ1-2; no definite D call. Looked up from germline, CDR1 is SGHNT and CDR2 is YYREEE (reference sequence). The germline V and J ends were trimmed by 2 bases and 2 bases, with 7 bases remaining between them. This CDR3 contains 13 residues.